This T cell receptor (beta chain) emerged from a study of OX40 agonist ivuxolimab in advanced cancers. Study-level information: A history of anti-PD-1, anti-PD-L1 or anti-CTLA-4 therapy was acceptable, and approximately 41% had some. Points from the study as a whole: By week 6 at 0.1 to 3.0 mg/kg, blood CD4+ and CD8+ T cells had expanded clonally. Certain nonresponders likewise exhibited a low normalized T-cell clonal expansion.

Points on this clone: Its antigen is still unknown.

This CDR3 spans 12 amino acids. CDR1 and CDR2 (germline): SGHTA, FQGNSA. V gave up 5 bases and J gave up 10 bases, with 12 bases separating them. Here immunoSEQ multiplex PCR was the method, and the copy in TCRdb shows in-frame clones only, minus some. There are 150,000 to 180,000 clones in the sample; approximately 94% occur only once, and about 0.31% lies in the top ten. This clonotype was sampled from an adult with an advanced solid tumor such as melanoma, head and neck, liver or kidney cancer. The sequencing used CD4+ or CD8+ T cells sorted from blood, collected in a trial of the OX40 agonist ivuxolimab. The chain employs TRBV7-2 and TRBJ2-1; a possible D gene is TRBD1 (6 bases). The chain's CDR3 is CASSGTGTEQFF. The CDR3, as DNA: TGTGCCAGCAGCGGTACCGGGACAGAGCAGTTCTTC.